This TCR beta chain was documented in a study of cytomegalovirus exposure and HLA in healthy donors. Study-level findings and limits: The study flagged about 150 TCR beta chains as cytomegalovirus-associated. In a later analysis, first-cohort TCR clusters were found to tend to co-occur in the 130 or so validation repertoires.

The donors were part of the validation cohort of 120 subjects. That cohort was separate from the first cohort, which comprised 500 to 850 subjects. This CDR3 has 15 residues. CDR1 and CDR2 from the germline V gene are MDHEN and SYDVKM. V lost 3 bases, J lost 5 bases, and 5 bases stayed unmatched. Only in-frame clones appear in the TCRdb table, and some are missing; sequencing was by immunoSEQ multiplex PCR. The repertoire holds over 150,000 clones, with around 90% as singletons. In regard to this clone: The antigen is unknown.

The chain recombines TRBV28 with TRBJ1-4; TRBD1 matches 8 bases. This TCR was recovered from a woman younger than 30 in good health and CMV-seropositive. The sequencing input was PBMCs. Written as DNA, the CDR3 is TGTGCCAGCAGTTTCGCAGGGGGCGAGAATGAAAAACTGTTTTTT. This gives the protein CASSFAGGENEKLFF.